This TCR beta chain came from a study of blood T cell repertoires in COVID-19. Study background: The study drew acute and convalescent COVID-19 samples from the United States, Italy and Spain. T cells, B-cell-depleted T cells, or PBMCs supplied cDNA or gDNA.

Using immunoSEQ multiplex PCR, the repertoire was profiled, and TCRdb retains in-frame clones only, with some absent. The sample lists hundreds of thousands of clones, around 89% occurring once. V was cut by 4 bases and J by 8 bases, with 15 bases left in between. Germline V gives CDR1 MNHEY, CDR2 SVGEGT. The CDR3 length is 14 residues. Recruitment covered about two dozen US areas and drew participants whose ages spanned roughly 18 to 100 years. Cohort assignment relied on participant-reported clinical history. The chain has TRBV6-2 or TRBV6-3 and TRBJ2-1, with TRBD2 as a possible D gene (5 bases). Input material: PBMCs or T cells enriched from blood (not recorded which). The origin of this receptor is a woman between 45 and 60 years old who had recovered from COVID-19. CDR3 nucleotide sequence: TGTGCCAGCAGTTTCCGGGGAAATTACCATGAGCAGTTCTTC. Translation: CASSFRGNYHEQFF.